Following are 10 T cell receptor beta chains from one sample sequenced in a study of blood T cell repertoires in COVID-19. Generated by immunoSEQ multiplex PCR, the TCRdb table keeps only in-frame clones and is missing some. The table has 200,000 to 250,000 clones, about four fifths seen once. The material sequenced was peripheral blood. All receptors derive from a man aged 25-40 years who had recovered from COVID-19.

The V and J genes are TRBV11-2 and TRBJ2-1; 13 bases line up with TRBD2. In germline, CDR1 is SGHAT, CDR2 FQNNGV. The CDR3 runs to 16 residues. The J segment lost 6 bases and the V segment lost 4 bases, leaving 6 bases of the junction unmatched. The CDR3 DNA reads TGTGCCAGCAGCTCGGGACTAGCGGGGTTCTTCAATGAGCAGTTCTTC. Translating it yields CASSSGLAGFFNEQFF.

CDR3 residues: CSTGNREPQHF. The CDR3 coding sequence is TGCAGTACAGGGAATAGGGAACCCCAGCATTTT. V and J are TRBV20-1 and TRBJ1-5, with TRBD1 as a possible D gene (6 bases). Trimming shortened V by 8 bases and J by 10 bases, and 15 bases separated the two germline ends. The CDR3 consists of 11 residues. Germline loops: CDR1 DFQATT, CDR2 SNEGSKA (reference sequence).

A single count supports this clone. V gene TRBV11-3 combines with J gene TRBJ2-2; 11 nucleotides line up with TRBD1. Germline V gives CDR1 SGHNT, CDR2 YENEEA. V shed 4 bases and J 6 bases; nucleotides not matched to a gene: 4. CDR3 length: 15 residues. CDR3 DNA sequence: TGTGCCAGCAGCTCGGGACAGGGGGACGCCGGGGAGCTGTTTTTT. It specifies CASSSGQGDAGELFF.

This sequence joins TRBV11-2 and TRBJ2-1, with 14 bases aligning to TRBD2. V shed 1 base, J shed 7 bases, and the junction held 9 bases outside the gene matches. Per germline, CDR1 SGHAT and CDR2 FQNNGV. The CDR3 length is 18 residues. This CDR3 is CASSLAWTSGGLKNEQFF. The CDR3, as DNA: TGTGCCAGCAGCTTAGCGTGGACTAGCGGGGGGTTAAAAAATGAGCAGTTCTTC.

The V call is TRBV7-2, the J call TRBJ1-1; 7 bases match TRBD1. CDR1 is SGHTA, CDR2 FQGNSA, per germline. The CDR3 is 14 residues long. Trimming took 5 bases from V and 5 from J; bases not matched to a gene: 8. CDR3 bases: TGTGCCAGCAGCCCACAGGGGAGAAGGACTGAAGCTTTCTTT. Its protein product is CASSPQGRRTEAFF.

V and J are TRBV10-1 and TRBJ1-1; possibly TRBD1 for D (6 bases). Germline-derived CDR1 and CDR2 are WNHNN and SYGVQD (reference sequence). This CDR3 region has 14 residues. V was clipped by 1 base and J by 5 bases, with 11 bases between them. CDR3 in DNA: TGCGCCAGCAGTGAGTTCAGCCAGGGGACTGAAGCTTTCTTT. It yields the protein CASSEFSQGTEAFF.

V is TRBV5-6 and J is TRBJ1-5; TRBD1 might be the D (5 bases). This CDR3 is built from 16 residues. Between the trimmed V and J ends, which lost 2 bases and 1 base, there was a span of 13 bases. Germline lookup yields CDR1 SGHDT and CDR2 YYEEEE. The CDR3 sequence is CASSLSLSGSNQPQHF. CDR3 bases: TGTGCCAGCAGCTTAAGCCTTTCAGGGAGCAATCAGCCCCAGCATTTT.

This chain joins TRBV6-5 and TRBJ2-2, with 8 positions matching TRBD2. The germline V gene encodes CDR1 MNHEY and CDR2 SVGAGI. The CDR3 loop spans 16 amino acids. V shed 0 bases and J 4 bases; nucleotides not matched to a gene: 4. DNA of the CDR3: TGTGCCAGCAGTTACTCGAAACGGGGGGGCACCGGGGAGCTGTTTTTT. Amino acid sequence: CASSYSKRGGTGELFF.

This rearrangement joins TRBV12-5 to TRBJ1-1; D possibly corresponds to TRBD1 (5 bases). CDR3 length: 14 residues. Trimming shortened V by 6 bases and J by 1 base, and 12 bases separated the two germline ends. CDR1 and CDR2 (germline): LGHNT, FRNRAP. CDR3 in amino acids: CASGPMGGNTEAFF. The CDR3 nucleotides are TGTGCTAGTGGCCCTATGGGGGGGAACACTGAAGCTTTCTTT.

The V gene is TRBV20-1, the J gene TRBJ1-1; D is unclear. This CDR3 has 8 amino acids. Germline values: CDR1 DFQATT, CDR2 SNEGSKA (reference sequence). DNA for the CDR3: TGCAGAGAACTCGGGGCTTTCTTT. Translated, it gives CRELGAFF.